Below, 27 T cell receptor beta chains from the same sample are listed, as sequenced in a study of blood T cell repertoires in COVID-19. Assay used: immunoSEQ multiplex PCR; TCRdb lists only in-frame clones, some missing. Of over 35,000 clones in the sample, about 87% were seen once. Specimen: peripheral blood. The origin of the receptors is a man aged 45 to 65 with acute or convalescent COVID-19.

The chain is built from TRBV5-1 and TRBJ2-1; D gene unclear. The CDR3 is 13 residues long. Germline values: CDR1 SGHRS, CDR2 YFSETQ. Trimming pared 4 bases from V and 7 bases from J, leaving 12 bases between. CDR3 protein: CASSHGSGNEQFF. The CDR3 region has the DNA TGCGCCAGCAGCCATGGGTCCGGGAATGAGCAGTTCTTC.

The chain employs TRBV6-6 and TRBJ2-7; the D gene is possibly TRBD2 (6 bases). CDR3 length equals 15 residues. The V gene lost 2 bases and the J gene lost 2 bases, with 13 bases spanning the gap. Per the germline V gene, CDR1 is MNHNY and CDR2 is SVGAGI (reference sequence). CDR3 coding DNA: TGTGCCAGCAGTTACGGTGGGTCGGGGGCCTACGAGCAGTACTTC. This encodes CASSYGGSGAYEQYF.

The chain employs TRBV25-1 and TRBJ2-1; 7 bases are a match to TRBD2. V shed 6 bases and J 7 bases; nucleotides not matched to a gene: 9. This CDR3 region has 14 residues. Looked up from germline, CDR1 is MGHDK and CDR2 is SYGVNS. The CDR3 sequence is CASSRGGLGNEQFF. As DNA, the CDR3 is TGTGCCAGCAGCCGCGGGGGTCTAGGAAATGAGCAGTTCTTC.

This clone was detected once. The rearrangement joins TRBV15 to TRBJ1-1; 9 bases map to TRBD1. This CDR3 comprises 15 residues. V lost 4 bases and J lost 0; bases outside the gene matches: 3. Germline V gene lookup returns CDR1 LNHNV and CDR2 YYDKDF (reference sequence). The CDR3 DNA follows: TGTGCCACCAGCAAGAGGACAGGGGTGAACACTGAAGCTTTCTTT. Its protein product is CATSKRTGVNTEAFF.

V and J are TRBV7-9 and TRBJ2-1, with 7 positions matching TRBD2. The CDR3 runs to 13 residues. V shed 4 bases and J 8 bases; nucleotides not matched to a gene: 5. Germline assignment: CDR1 SEHNR and CDR2 FQNEAQ (reference sequence). The CDR3 DNA follows: TGTGCCAGCAGCTGGACTAGAGTTGATGAGCAGTTCTTC. This codes for CASSWTRVDEQFF.

The genes are TRBV18 and TRBJ2-3, with unresolved D. Germline CDR1 and CDR2: KGHSH and LQKENI. Trimming cost V 6 bases and J 2 bases, with 6 bases left between them. The CDR3 is 12 amino acids. The CDR3 DNA follows: TGTGCCAGCTCCCAGGCCACAGATACGCAGTATTTT. Its translation: CASSQATDTQYF.

This chain links TRBV6-5 with TRBJ1-1, with a tentative D call TRBD1 (6 bases). Germline lookup yields CDR1 MNHEY and CDR2 SVGAGI. This CDR3 spans 15 amino acids. Trimming took 6 bases from V and 5 from J, leaving 19 bases between them. CDR3 DNA: TGTGCCAGCAGGACTGGGGAGGGGAGGGGGACTGAAGCTTTCTTT. Translated: CASRTGEGRGTEAFF.

The V call is TRBV5-4, the J call TRBJ1-6; 9 nucleotides match TRBD1. The CDR3 covers 14 residues. V was pared by 2 bases and J by 8 bases, with 2 bases of the junction left unmatched. Germline lookup yields CDR1 SGHNT and CDR2 YYREEE (reference sequence). The DNA of the CDR3 is TGTGCCAGCAGCTTCCGGGACAGGGATTCACCCCTCCACTTT. Protein product: CASSFRDRDSPLHF.

The genes are TRBV6-6 and TRBJ1-5, with no clear D. CDR3 length equals 17 residues. With 5 bases removed from V and 1 base from J, the gap between germline ends came to 18 bases. Germline lookup yields CDR1 MNHNY and CDR2 SVGAGI (reference sequence). The chain's CDR3 is CASSPYIPSQSNQPQHF. CDR3 DNA sequence: TGTGCCAGCAGTCCCTATATTCCCTCCCAAAGCAATCAGCCCCAGCATTTT.

The count of this clone is one. The rearrangement links TRBV6-4 to TRBJ1-1; a possible D gene is TRBD1 (6 bases). V lost 6 bases to trimming and J lost 2 bases, with 13 bases between them. The CDR3 covers 14 residues. The germline CDR1 and CDR2 sequences are MRHNA and SNTAGT. CDR3 in amino acids: CASSPGQANTEAFF. The CDR3 DNA reads TGTGCCAGCAGCCCGGGACAAGCTAACACTGAAGCTTTCTTT.

This chain joins TRBV2 and TRBJ2-5, with TRBD2 matching 9 bases. The CDR3 contains 15 residues. The germline CDR1 and CDR2 sequences are SNHLY and FYNNEI. V was pared by 9 bases and J by 4 bases, with 12 bases of the junction left unmatched. As DNA, the CDR3 is TGTGCCAGTACGGACCTAGCGGGATATGGAGAGACCCAGTACTTC. This encodes CASTDLAGYGETQYF.

The chain combines TRBV7-8 with TRBJ1-5; D is possibly TRBD1 (5 bases). Per the germline V gene, CDR1 is SGHVS and CDR2 is FQNEAQ. This CDR3 is 17 amino acids long. With 0 bases removed from V and 0 bases from J, the gap between germline ends came to 12 bases. Here the CDR3 DNA reads TGTGCCAGCAGCTTAGCGTGGGGCGGTCATAGCAATCAGCCCCAGCATTTT. It translates to CASSLAWGGHSNQPQHF.

V and J are TRBV6-6 and TRBJ1-4, with D possibly matching TRBD1 (5 bases). V gave up 5 bases and J gave up 2 bases, with 15 bases separating them. The CDR3 has 16 amino acids. CDR1 and CDR2 from the germline V gene are MNHNY and SVGAGI (reference sequence). The CDR3 is CASSGIQGVTNEKLFF. CDR3 sequence (DNA): TGTGCCAGCAGTGGGATCCAGGGTGTCACTAATGAAAAACTGTTTTTT.

This chain connects TRBV10-3 to TRBJ1-5; 10 bases agree with TRBD1. Trimming took 10 bases from V and 3 from J; bases not matched to a gene: 9. This CDR3 is 15 amino acids long. Germline V gene data show CDR1 as ENHRY and CDR2 as SYGVKD. This CDR3 is CATKIGQGDNQPQHF. Here the CDR3 DNA reads TGTGCCACCAAGATTGGACAGGGGGACAATCAGCCCCAGCATTTT.

The chain is built from TRBV2 and TRBJ1-5, with 7 nucleotides matching TRBD1. CDR3 length: 15 amino acids. V dropped 5 bases and J dropped 1; count of bases not matched to a gene: 5. Germline values: CDR1 SNHLY, CDR2 FYNNEI. The CDR3, as DNA: TGTGCCAGCAGTCCTCAGGGGGGAAGCAATCAGCCCCAGCATTTT. It yields the protein CASSPQGGSNQPQHF.

CDR3 loop: CASSYSYNTGELFF. CDR3 in DNA: TGTGCCAGCAGTTACTCCTATAACACCGGGGAGCTGTTTTTT. The genes are TRBV6-2 or TRBV6-3 and TRBJ2-2; D call uncertain. Trimming stripped 0 bases from V and 2 bases from J, with 4 bases between. The CDR3 covers 14 residues. Germline V gene data show CDR1 as MNHEY and CDR2 as SVGEGT.

The CDR3 DNA follows: TGCAGTGCTATTGACGGACTAGCGGCCTCCTACGAGCAGTACTTC. Translating gives CSAIDGLAASYEQYF. The rearrangement links TRBV20-1 to TRBJ2-7, with 10 bases fitting TRBD2. Trimming took 4 bases from V and 0 from J; bases not matched to a gene: 6. Germline CDR1 is DFQATT and CDR2 is SNEGSKA (reference sequence). CDR3 length equals 15 residues.

This chain uses TRBV29-1 with TRBJ2-5; the D gene is possibly TRBD2 (5 bases). Per the germline V gene, CDR1 is SQVTM and CDR2 is ANQGSEA. There are 12 residues in the CDR3. Trimming took off 7 bases at V and 7 bases at J, with 16 bases between the two ends. The CDR3, as DNA: TGCAGCGACCTGGGCGGGTCCGGGACCCAGTACTTC. It translates to CSDLGGSGTQYF.

The chain employs TRBV18 and TRBJ2-3; D is uncertain. The V gene lost 0 bases and the J gene lost 2 bases, with 9 bases spanning the gap. The germline V gene has CDR1 KGHSH and CDR2 LQKENI. The length of the CDR3 is 15 residues. In DNA, the CDR3 is TGTGCCAGCTCACCACCCAGTTCCGCCACAGATACGCAGTATTTT. Residues: CASSPPSSATDTQYF.

The DNA for the CDR3 is TGTGCCTGGACCCCCGGAGTAGCCCTCACCGGGGAGCTGTTTTTT. Amino acids: CAWTPGVALTGELFF. This chain uses TRBV30 with TRBJ2-2; D remains ambiguous. Deletions cut 4 bases from V and 4 bases from J, with 16 bases between. This CDR3 has 15 residues. CDR1 and CDR2 from the germline V gene are GTSNPN and SVGIG (reference sequence).

The chain has TRBV5-1 and TRBJ2-1; the D gene is possibly TRBD2 (6 bases). CDR3 length: 16 residues. Per germline, CDR1 SGHRS and CDR2 YFSETQ. V lost 1 base and J 4 bases, leaving 15 bases between the germline ends. The chain's CDR3 is CASSLSPGGEYNEQFF. In nucleotides, the CDR3 is TGCGCCAGCAGCTTGAGCCCCGGGGGTGAGTACAATGAGCAGTTCTTC.

The chain combines TRBV5-8 with TRBJ2-5; TRBD2 matches 8 bases. The CDR3 extends over 16 amino acids. Trimming at V came to 0 bases and at J to 1 base, leaving 5 bases not matched to a gene. Germline CDR1 SGHTS, CDR2 YDEGEE. In DNA form, the CDR3 reads TGTGCCAGCAGCTTGGGACTAGCGTCCTTCCAAGAGACCCAGTACTTC. It encodes CASSLGLASFQETQYF.

The chain uses TRBV9 and TRBJ1-1; the D gene is possibly TRBD1 (6 bases). CDR3 length: 13 residues. CDR1 and CDR2 from the germline V gene are SGDLS and YYNGEE. Trimming left V 0 bases short and J 5 bases short, with 8 bases between. The chain's CDR3 is CASSVDGQTEAFF. In DNA, the CDR3 is TGTGCCAGCAGCGTAGATGGACAGACTGAAGCTTTCTTT.

The rearrangement links TRBV7-7 to TRBJ2-7, with 7 positions matching TRBD2. CDR1 and CDR2 from the germline V gene are SSHAT and FNYEAQ (reference sequence). CDR3 length: 15 residues. Unmatched junction bases numbered 10, after V lost 5 bases and J lost 3 bases. The CDR3 sequence: CASSPRLALSYEQYF. CDR3 nucleotides: TGTGCCAGCAGCCCTCGACTAGCCTTGAGCTACGAGCAGTACTTC.

This chain uses TRBV7-2 with TRBJ2-7, with a possible D match to TRBD2 (5 bases). Germline loops: CDR1 SGHTA, CDR2 FQGNSA. This CDR3 spans 14 amino acids. V was shortened by 0 bases and J by 2 bases, with 8 bases between the two germline ends. This CDR3 is CASSLASRAYEQYF. The CDR3 DNA sequence: TGTGCCAGCAGCTTAGCTTCGAGGGCCTACGAGCAGTACTTC.

This sequence joins TRBV11-1 and TRBJ1-1; D is unresolved. Per the germline V gene, CDR1 is SGHAT and CDR2 is FQDESV (reference sequence). The CDR3 consists of 13 residues. V lost 1 base and J lost 5, with 8 bases in between. Here the CDR3 DNA reads TGTGCCAGCAGCTTAGAGACGGGGACTGAAGCTTTCTTT. It specifies CASSLETGTEAFF.

The chain combines TRBV7-9 with TRBJ1-2; D is uncertain. The CDR3 runs 14 residues. V lost 2 bases, J lost 4 bases, and 11 bases lay in between. Germline V lookup: CDR1 SEHNR, CDR2 FQNEAQ (reference sequence). The CDR3 sequence: CASSLPGAPYGYTF. CDR3 coding DNA: TGTGCCAGCAGCTTACCGGGAGCGCCCTATGGCTACACCTTC.